This entry lists 18 T cell receptor beta chains sequenced from one sample in a study of response to subunit inactivated influenza vaccine. Each CDR3 protein is one row after TCRdb ran MiXCR on the RT-PCR reads. The sample records over 150,000 distinct CDR3 sequences, roughly an eighth being singletons. Material: CD8+ T cells sorted from PBMCs, obtained 5 to 6 days after vaccination. Receptors originate from a man aged 50 to 59 who received an inactivated influenza vaccine.

This clonotype was seen many times. The chain carries TRBV7-6 and TRBJ2-3; 15 nucleotides agree with TRBD2. The germline CDR1 and CDR2 sequences are SGHVS and FNYEAQ. The CDR3 spans 18 residues. The V and J ends lost 3 bases and 2 bases, in that order; junction bases with no gene match: 6. The DNA of the CDR3 is TGTGCCAGCAGCTTGGGCTGGACTAGCGGGGGGGACACAGATACGCAGTATTTT. Amino acids: CASSLGWTSGGDTDTQYF.

V and J are TRBV6-1 and TRBJ1-2; D might be TRBD1 (6 bases). The ends were cut back, 8 bases at V and 3 bases at J, with 19 bases in the middle. CDR1 is MNHNS and CDR2 is SASEGT in the germline V gene. This CDR3 has 15 amino acids. CDR3 nucleotide sequence: TGTGCCAGCGCTATCCGCTGGGGGGCTGACTATGGCTACACCTTC. This codes for CASAIRWGADYGYTF.

The V and J genes are TRBV7-2 and TRBJ2-7; 15 bases are shared with TRBD2. Germline V CDR1 and CDR2: SGHTA, FQGNSA. There are 14 residues in the CDR3. J was trimmed by 5 bases and V by 4 bases; bases with no gene match: 0. The chain's CDR3 is CASSWTSGRDEQYF. In DNA form, the CDR3 reads TGTGCCAGCAGCTGGACTAGCGGGAGGGACGAGCAGTACTTC.

The chain is built from TRBV7-2 and TRBJ2-7, with 14 bases identical to TRBD2. The CDR3 is 15 residues long. Germline-derived CDR1 and CDR2 are SGHTA and FQGNSA. Losses at the gene ends were 10 bases for V and 2 bases for J; bases not matched to a gene: 7. The CDR3 region has the DNA TGTGCCACTGGGACTAGCGGGGGCTACCCCTACGAGCAGTACTTC. It encodes CATGTSGGYPYEQYF.

The chain combines TRBV6-6 with TRBJ2-7; D call uncertain. The ends were cut back, 2 bases at V and 7 bases at J, with 6 bases in the middle. This CDR3 has 11 residues. Germline CDR1 and CDR2: MNHNY and SVGAGI (reference sequence). The CDR3 loop is CASSYTMEQYF. The CDR3 coding sequence is TGTGCCAGCAGTTACACTATGGAGCAGTACTTC.

This clonotype was seen a few times. The V gene is TRBV12-3 or TRBV12-4, the J gene TRBJ2-3, with 12 bases lining up with TRBD1. The length of the CDR3 is 16 residues. J was trimmed by 4 bases and V by 4 bases; bases with no gene match: 6. CDR3 amino acids: CASSWEGQGASDTQYF. The CDR3 DNA reads as TGTGCCAGCAGTTGGGAGGGACAGGGGGCGTCAGATACGCAGTATTTT.

The chain carries TRBV12-3 or TRBV12-4 and TRBJ1-5, with D possibly being TRBD1 (6 bases). The CDR3 has 12 amino acids. Trimming shortened V by 6 bases and J by 4 bases, and 7 bases separated the two germline ends. The CDR3 DNA reads as TGTGCCAGCAGCGGGACAAATCAGCCCCAGCATTTT. It is translated as CASSGTNQPQHF.

This clonotype turned up a few times. V is TRBV24-1 and J is TRBJ2-1, with 9 bases fitting TRBD2. V shed 2 bases and J 0 bases; nucleotides not matched to a gene: 4. This CDR3 has 17 amino acids. Germline CDR1 is KGHDR and CDR2 is SFDVKD. The CDR3: CATSDSASGTSYNEQFF. In nucleotides, the CDR3 is TGTGCCACCAGTGATTCGGCTAGCGGGACCTCCTACAATGAGCAGTTCTTC.

In this sample, this clonotype turned up a few times. V usage is TRBV30 and J usage is TRBJ2-3; D unclear. The V and J ends lost 1 base and 0 bases respectively, with 5 bases between them. The CDR3 extends over 13 amino acids. Germline CDR1 reads GTSNPN; CDR2 reads SVGIG (reference sequence). The CDR3 DNA follows: TGTGCCTGGAGTGGGTGGAGCACAGATACGCAGTATTTT. This codes for CAWSGWSTDTQYF.

This clonotype was observed a single time. This sequence joins TRBV7-9 and TRBJ2-3; 10 nucleotides line up with TRBD1. There are 17 residues in the CDR3. CDR1 is SEHNR and CDR2 is FQNEAQ in the germline V gene (reference sequence). The V segment lost 3 bases and the J segment 2 bases; nucleotides outside the gene matches: 8. The CDR3 region has the DNA TGTGCCAGCAGCTTGGGGGAAGGGACAGGGGCCACAGATACGCAGTATTTT. Amino acids: CASSLGEGTGATDTQYF.

This chain uses TRBV12-3 or TRBV12-4 with TRBJ2-3; D is uncertain. The CDR3 has 12 residues. Trimming took off 6 bases at V and 5 bases at J, with 9 bases between the two ends. In DNA, the CDR3 is TGTGCCAGCAGAGGGATAGTAGATACGCAGTATTTT. Translating gives CASRGIVDTQYF.

This clonotype came up a few times. Germline is not matched at one junction end, which may reflect a read error. The chain carries TRBV4-2 and TRBJ2-5; TRBD2 agrees at 7 bases. Looked up from germline, CDR1 is LGHNA and CDR2 is YNFKEQ. The CDR3 extends over 11 amino acids. CDR3 bases: TGTGCCAGCAGCCAGGGGGGGGATAAGAACTTC. Residues: CASSQGGDKNF.

This clonotype has at least ten counts. The CDR3 DNA is TGCAGTGCTAGCGGGGGAGTTAGCACAGATACGCAGTATTTT. As protein: CSASGGVSTDTQYF. The chain employs TRBV20-1 and TRBJ2-3, with D perhaps matching TRBD2 (6 bases). The CDR3 consists of 14 residues. Deletions cut 3 bases from V and 0 bases from J, with 10 bases between. Germline-derived CDR1 and CDR2 are DFQATT and SNEGSKA (reference sequence).

The J gene is TRBJ2-7, the V gene TRBV4-1; D may be TRBD1 (6 bases). Looked up from germline, CDR1 is MGHRA and CDR2 is YSYEKL. The length of the CDR3 is 15 residues. V lost 2 bases and J lost 1, with 12 bases in between. The CDR3 DNA follows: TGCGCCAGCAGCCAAATCCAGGGGTTGTCCTACGAGCAGTACTTC. It translates to CASSQIQGLSYEQYF.

The genes are TRBV12-3 or TRBV12-4 and TRBJ2-7; D ambiguous. Between the trimmed V and J ends, which lost 3 bases and 4 bases, there was a span of 7 bases. The CDR3 length is 12 residues. The CDR3 region is CASSFTTYEQYF. The DNA for the CDR3 is TGTGCCAGCAGTTTTACAACATACGAGCAGTACTTC.

This clonotype was picked up many times. This sequence joins TRBV5-1 and TRBJ2-1, with D unclear. This CDR3 spans 12 amino acids. Looked up from germline, CDR1 is SGHRS and CDR2 is YFSETQ. With 1 base removed from V and 8 bases from J, the gap between germline ends came to 7 bases. The CDR3 is CASSLYSDEQFF. CDR3 in DNA: TGCGCCAGCAGCTTGTATTCGGATGAGCAGTTCTTC.

This clonotype was observed a handful of times. V gene TRBV12-3 or TRBV12-4 combines with J gene TRBJ2-2; tentatively, D is TRBD1 (5 bases). The CDR3 loop spans 14 amino acids. The germline V and J ends were trimmed by 5 bases and 6 bases, with 13 bases remaining between them. CDR3 sequence reads: CASSEQEVSGELFF. The DNA for the CDR3 is TGTGCCAGCAGTGAACAGGAAGTGTCCGGGGAGCTGTTTTTT.

The rearrangement links TRBV29-1 to TRBJ2-3; a possible D gene is TRBD1 (5 bases). CDR1 is SQVTM, CDR2 ANQGSEA, per germline. CDR3 size: 14 residues. Trimming removed 4 bases from V and 3 bases from J, with 14 bases in between. CDR3 sequence reads: CSVGQGWSTDTQYF. The CDR3 coding sequence is TGCAGCGTTGGTCAGGGCTGGAGTACAGATACGCAGTATTTT.